The entry below describes one T cell receptor (beta chain). The CDR3 is made up of 17 amino acids. Germline CDR1 is KGHDR and CDR2 is SFDVKD. With 5 bases clipped from V and 6 bases from J, the junction kept 11 bases outside the gene matches. This sample was taken from a study of blood T cell repertoires in COVID-19. Across the whole study: COVID-19 samples from acute and convalescent phases originated in the United States, Italy and Spain. PBMCs, B-cell-depleted T cells, or T cells were the source of the cDNA or gDNA that made up the material.

In the authors' workflow: Reference gene primer amplification gave nucleated cell count estimates. Sequenced by immunoSEQ multiplex PCR; TCRdb stores in-frame clones only, minus some. That table gives V, J and clone size, and the DNA gave D and trimming. The data hold roughly 97,000 clones, with over 70% observed a single time. The sequence was collected from a man aged 45 to 65 with acute or convalescent COVID-19. Specimen: peripheral blood. This sequence joins TRBV24-1 and TRBJ2-1; 11 bases are shared with TRBD2. The CDR3 DNA reads TGTGCCACCAGTGCCCCCCTTACTAGCGGGAGTGGCAATGAGCAGTTCTTC. This sequence encodes CATSAPLTSGSGNEQFF.